These 22 T cell receptor beta chains came from one sample sequenced in a study of memory CD4+ T cells and cytomegalovirus serostatus. Sequencing was performed with immunoSEQ multiplex PCR; in TCRdb, only in-frame clones are kept and a portion is missing. The sample holds about 25,000 clones, about 71% seen once. Single viable CD3+CD4+CD8-CD45RO+ cells were sorted as the memory CD4+ T cells. Sequencing input: memory CD4+ T cells from blood. These receptors were obtained from an adult in good health and CMV-seronegative.

The chain has TRBV25-1 and TRBJ1-1; D uncertain. This CDR3 region has 13 residues. Germline CDR1 and CDR2: MGHDK and SYGVNS. V lost 4 bases and J lost 10, with 16 bases in between. CDR3 DNA: TGTGCCAGCAGTGCAGGTGCCCCCGGACGAGCTTTCTTT. It is translated as CASSAGAPGRAFF. The entire variable domain, with the rest obtained from reference TRBV25-1 and TRBJ1-1, is as follows: EADIYQTPRYLVIGTGKKITLECSQTMGHDKMYWYQQDPGMELHLIHYSYGVNSTEKGDLSSESTVSRIRTEHFPLTLESARPSHTSQYLCASSAGAPGRAFFGQGTRLTVV.

The gene calls are TRBV6-4 and TRBJ2-7, with 9 bases fitting TRBD1. J was trimmed by 4 bases and V by 5 bases; bases with no gene match: 9. Germline loops: CDR1 MRHNA, CDR2 SNTAGT. The length of the CDR3 is 15 residues. Here the CDR3 DNA reads TGTGCCAGCAGTCCGCCGACAGGGGGTACTTACGAGCAGTACTTC. Translating gives CASSPPTGGTYEQYF.

This clone was seen only once. V usage is TRBV5-5 and J usage is TRBJ2-1; 7 bases align to TRBD2. With V trimmed by 0 bases and J by 3 bases, 6 bases remained unmatched. The length of the CDR3 is 16 residues. Germline assignment: CDR1 SGHKS and CDR2 YYEKEE (reference sequence). CDR3: CASSLAVRGSYNEQFF. The CDR3 coding sequence is TGTGCCAGCAGCTTGGCGGTGCGGGGGAGCTACAATGAGCAGTTCTTC.

J is TRBJ2-2 and V is TRBV19; TRBD2 aligns across 7 bases. The germline gives CDR1 LNHDA, CDR2 SQIVND (reference sequence). The CDR3 runs to 17 residues. The trim removed 3 bases at V and 5 bases at J, leaving 12 bases unmatched. The DNA of the CDR3 is TGTGCCAGTAGTATTACTAGCGCCGCAGGAGCGACCGGGGAGCTGTTTTTT. This translates into CASSITSAAGATGELFF.

This clone was counted between two and nine times. The chain joins TRBV29-1 to TRBJ1-1; D not resolved. Germline lookup yields CDR1 SQVTM and CDR2 ANQGSEA. The CDR3 is 12 amino acids. V lost 1 base, J lost 4 bases, and 7 bases lay in between. DNA for the CDR3: TGCAGCGTTGAAGGGGCCGCCACTGAAGCTTTCTTT. Its translation is CSVEGAATEAFF.

The J gene is TRBJ1-2, the V gene TRBV27; a possible D gene is TRBD1 (6 bases). The length of the CDR3 is 13 residues. Between the trimmed V and J ends, which lost 6 bases and 4 bases, there was a span of 12 bases. The V gene's germline CDR1 is MNHEY and CDR2 SMNVEV (reference sequence). The CDR3 protein is CASSRGQLYGYTF. In DNA, the CDR3 is TGTGCCAGCAGCCGCGGACAGCTCTATGGCTACACCTTC.

The rearrangement links TRBV2 to TRBJ1-6; D call uncertain. The CDR3 is 15 amino acids. V was pared by 5 bases and J by 1 base, with 9 bases between. Germline CDR1 SNHLY, CDR2 FYNNEI. The CDR3 region has the DNA TGTGCCAGCAGTTACCCATTTTCCTATAATTCACCCCTCCACTTT. Amino acids: CASSYPFSYNSPLHF.

In nucleotides, the CDR3 is TGTGCCAGCAGTTCTCAGGGTTTTGGCTACACCTTC. Protein product: CASSSQGFGYTF. The chain links TRBV6-5 to TRBJ1-2; tentative D call: TRBD1 (5 bases). V gave up 4 bases and J gave up 7 bases, with 10 bases separating them. The CDR3 runs to 12 residues. Germline CDR1 reads MNHEY; CDR2 reads SVGAGI.

This chain uses TRBV10-3 with TRBJ2-3, with 13 bases fitting TRBD2. In germline, CDR1 is ENHRY, CDR2 SYGVKD. The CDR3 covers 16 residues. J was trimmed by 8 bases and V by 6 bases; bases with no gene match: 11. The CDR3 DNA reads TGTGCCATCAGGCGGACTAGCGGGAGTCAAGAGAGTACGCAGTATTTT. As protein: CAIRRTSGSQESTQYF.

V and J are TRBV21-1 and TRBJ1-5; the table's D call of TRBD1 was not tested on the DNA. TRBV21-1 is recorded as a pseudogene. The CDR3 runs to 17 residues. The CDR3 sequence is CASTHVTGVLSNQPQHF. For the CDR3, the DNA is TGTGCCAGCACCCACGTGACAGGGGTATTGAGCAATCAGCCCCAGCATTTT.

V gene TRBV19 combines with J gene TRBJ2-1; D is unresolved. Per germline, CDR1 LNHDA and CDR2 SQIVND (reference sequence). This CDR3 has 12 amino acids. V was pared by 4 bases and J by 4 bases, with 5 bases between. CDR3 in DNA: TGTGCCAGTAGTAGGCTATACAATGAGCAGTTCTTC. Its protein is CASSRLYNEQFF.

The rearrangement links TRBV7-2 to TRBJ2-3; perhaps TRBD1 as D (5 bases). V gave up 5 bases and J gave up 2 bases, with 11 bases separating them. CDR3 length: 14 residues. Per the germline V gene, CDR1 is SGHTA and CDR2 is FQGNSA. The CDR3 region is CASSPRQLTDTQYF. CDR3 in DNA: TGTGCCAGCAGCCCCAGACAGCTCACAGATACGCAGTATTTT.

CDR3 region: CSGEAASKGCTF. The CDR3 nucleotides read TGCAGCGGGGAGGCCGCATCAAAGGGGTGCACCTTC. The gene calls are TRBV29-1 and TRBJ1-2; D may be TRBD1 (5 bases). Germline assignment: CDR1 SQVTM and CDR2 ANQGSEA. The CDR3 has 12 amino acids. Trimming pared 7 bases from V and 13 bases from J, leaving 22 bases between.

The chain couples TRBV7-2 to TRBJ2-3; D ambiguous. The length of the CDR3 is 12 residues. Per germline, CDR1 SGHTA and CDR2 FQGNSA. With 8 bases removed from V and 6 bases from J, the gap between germline ends came to 12 bases. The chain's CDR3 is CASSQVYDTQYF. Written as DNA, the CDR3 is TGTGCCAGCTCCCAAGTGTACGATACGCAGTATTTT. Variable domain in full (rest from reference TRBV7-2 and TRBJ2-3): GAGVSQSPSNKVTEKGKDVELRCDPISGHTALYWYRQSLGQGLEFLIYFQGNSAPDKSGLPSDRFSAERTGGSVSTLTIQRTQQEDSAVYLCASSQVYDTQYFGPGTRLTVL.

The genes are TRBV7-8 and TRBJ2-7, with 7 bases that match TRBD1. The CDR3 is 16 residues long. The V gene's germline CDR1 is SGHVS and CDR2 FQNEAQ. V trimming: 2 bases; J trimming: 4 bases; junction bases outside the gene matches: 11. The DNA of the CDR3 is TGTGCCAGCAGCTTACTTCTTGGGGACAGAAAATACGAGCAGTACTTC. Translated: CASSLLLGDRKYEQYF.

The chain joins TRBV29-1 to TRBJ2-3; no clear D gene. Germline values: CDR1 SQVTM, CDR2 ANQGSEA. The CDR3 spans 12 residues. V lost 4 bases and J lost 0, with 5 bases in between. Here the CDR3 DNA reads TGCAGCGTTGTAGGGAGCACAGATACGCAGTATTTT. This gives the protein CSVVGSTDTQYF.

This clone was seen more than once but under ten times. The rearrangement links TRBV2 to TRBJ1-1, with 8 bases that match TRBD1. CDR1 and CDR2 from the germline V gene are SNHLY and FYNNEI. V was pared by 6 bases and J by 7 bases, with 13 bases of the junction left unmatched. CDR3 size: 15 residues. CDR3 DNA sequence: TGTGCCAGCAGGGACCCGGGCAGACAGGGGAGTGAAGCTTTCTTT. Its translation: CASRDPGRQGSEAFF.

The chain uses TRBV5-5 and TRBJ2-6; 8 bases match TRBD2. The CDR3 length is 17 residues. CDR1 and CDR2 (germline): SGHKS, YYEKEE (reference sequence). V gave up 2 bases and J gave up 0 bases; unmatched junction bases: 4. In nucleotides, the CDR3 is TGTGCCAGCAGCTTTTTAGCGGGGAGCTCTGGGGCCAACGTCCTGACTTTC. It is translated as CASSFLAGSSGANVLTF. The full variable domain, in which reference TRBV5-5 and TRBJ2-6 provide the parts outside the CDR3, is DAGVTQSPTHLIKTRGQQVTLRCSPISGHKSVSWYQQVLGQGPQFIFQYYEKEERGRGNFPDRFSARQFPNYSSELNVNALLLGDSALYLCASSFLAGSSGANVLTFGAGSRLTVL.

The V gene is TRBV7-8, the J gene TRBJ1-4; 9 nucleotides line up with TRBD1. Germline CDR1 is SGHVS and CDR2 is FQNEAQ. The trim removed 4 bases at V and 8 bases at J, leaving 8 bases unmatched. This CDR3 spans 15 amino acids. CDR3 DNA sequence: TGTGCCAGCAGCTACACAGGGGGCATGAGGGAAAAACTGTTTTTT. Residues: CASSYTGGMREKLFF.

The chain has TRBV18 and TRBJ2-7, with D uncertain. V lost 3 bases to trimming and J lost 2 bases, with 11 bases between them. This CDR3 contains 14 residues. The germline V gene has CDR1 KGHSH and CDR2 LQKENI. CDR3 loop: CASSPTAETYEQYF. The CDR3 DNA reads as TGTGCCAGCTCACCGACGGCGGAGACCTACGAGCAGTACTTC.

The V and J genes are TRBV15 and TRBJ1-6; no clear D gene. Trimming took 5 bases from V and 0 from J, leaving 5 bases between them. The germline gives CDR1 LNHNV, CDR2 YYDKDF (reference sequence). The CDR3 sequence is 14 residues long. CDR3 residues: CATSGSSYNSPLHF. The DNA of the CDR3 is TGTGCCACCAGCGGGTCCTCCTATAATTCACCCCTCCACTTT.

The chain uses TRBV28 and TRBJ1-1; possibly TRBD1 for D (6 bases). Deletions cut 5 bases from V and 8 bases from J, with 12 bases between. CDR1 and CDR2 from the germline V gene are MDHEN and SYDVKM. The CDR3 consists of 12 residues. DNA of the CDR3: TGTGCCAGCAGTATACAGGGCAGGGAAGCTTTCTTT. Its protein is CASSIQGREAFF. Filled out from reference TRBV28 and TRBJ1-1, the complete variable domain reads DVKVTQSSRYLVKRTGEKVFLECVQDMDHENMFWYRQDPGLGLRLIYFSYDVKMKEKGDIPEGYSVSREKKERFSLILESASTNQTSMYLCASSIQGREAFFGQGTRLTVV.